This note documents a single T cell receptor (beta chain) sequence. No cognate antigen has been identified for it. No base qualities exist here, and no much larger clone lies one base off it. The cohort was made up of roughly 670 healthy bone marrow donors. All cohort members were sampled while nominally healthy, although unrecorded immune exposures were likely present. CMV serostatus was positive for about 300 and negative for about 50% of the roughly 700 cohort members, and was not recorded for this donor. Each donor provided a peripheral blood sample, and peripheral blood mononuclear cells were used for TCR beta sequencing. Genomic DNA extraction from the blood cell samples was performed with the Qiagen DNeasy Blood Extraction Kit. CDR1 and CDR2, looked up from the germline V gene (reference sequence), are GTSNPN and SVGIG. Counted from cysteine to phenylalanine, this CDR3 has 14 amino acids. Left in the record is the CDR3 DNA by itself, 42 bases read in frame from the first base. Trimming accounts for 0 bases at V and 6 bases at J, while the number of junction bases matched to no gene is 5.

These data come from a study of cytomegalovirus exposure and HLA in healthy donors (dated by TCRdb to 2015 to 2018). Regarding the research as a whole: According to an earlier analysis of a few hundred of the donors, some 180 million T cells yielded 95 million to 140 million unique TCR beta sequences and 276 Gb of sequence data. Besides the first cohort of roughly 660 subjects, a separate validation cohort made up of 95 to 150 different subjects was used. The study aimed to test whether cataloging public T cell receptors could reveal signatures of past pathogen exposure. The study combined high-throughput TCR immunosequencing, statistical association of individual TCRs with disease status, and machine learning to predict cytomegalovirus infection status. Roughly five DR-DQ haplotypes were treated as single units for association and clustering because of strong linkage in the cohort. A later analysis re-analyzed previously published TCR beta repertoires from approximately 700 donors and added high-resolution HLA genotyping to study TCR occurrence patterns. The number of donors typed differed by locus, with about 629-630 for A, B, C, DRB1 and DQB1, roughly 550 for DQA1, 606 for DPA1, and about 450 for DPB1. An early release covering just under 650 HLA-typed donors comprised about 300 gigabases of sequencing data and tens of millions of unique TCR sequences. In an earlier analysis of about 590 of the donors, high-throughput TCR beta sequencing was used to judge whether each TCR beta V gene segment behaved as functional or pseudogenic. The study profiled the T cell repertoires of under 850 subjects by immunosequencing and related them to cytomegalovirus serostatus. Class I and class II HLA loci were covered by the typing at four-digit resolution. Rather than drawing on any new phenotypic data, the later analysis identified candidate immune exposures from TCR beta sequences and the way those sequences occurred across donors. The genetic ancestry cluster associated with self-reported Caucasian donors included roughly 84% of the 300 to 450 genotyped donors. Alongside the repertoire data, information on donor age, sex, ethnicity and CMV serostatus was compiled. All discovery cohort repertoires had been generated on a single sequencing platform. On average, about 240,000 unique TCR beta nucleotide sequences were sequenced per donor among several hundred genotyped donors of the cohort, with roughly 18% of those sequences being non-productive. In a later genetic analysis, genome-wide SNP genotypes for about 65% of the 666 donors were used, and that subset was treated as a discovery cohort.

Overall results and qualifications from the work: The authors suggested that the approach could potentially be extended to other disease states and immunological phenotypes. In a later genetic analysis, a missense DCLRE1C variant was associated with V-gene and J-gene trimming of TCR beta chains, and the association was replicated in an independent cohort. A cluster of highly shared sequence variants was judged likely to be a technical artifact of the sequencing pipeline. In a later analysis, several top co-occurrence clusters were reported to appear linked to parvovirus B19, influenza, CMV and Epstein-Barr virus. The earlier analysis of 450 to 700 of the donors excluded roughly 17 rarely observed V segments, including chromosome 9 orphons, because counts were too low. Cytomegalovirus status was reported to be diagnosed by the classifier with high specificity and sensitivity in both the original and validation cohorts. A few of the identified cytomegalovirus-associated TCR beta chains were confirmed in vitro to be specific for cytomegalovirus antigens. An earlier analysis of around 600 of the donors showed that most TCR beta V segments appeared in productive rearrangements either about 87% or about 30% of the time, which broadly matched IMGT annotations. In a later genetic analysis, fewer N-insertions in productive TCRs were reported among donors in an Asian-associated ancestry cluster than the 666-donor mean. Specific HLA alleles were associated with 15,000 to 20,000 TCR beta sequences at a false discovery rate of 0.05 in a later analysis. Assigning TCR associations to individual alleles was difficult when HLA alleles, especially DR and DQ, strongly co-occurred. A further reported finding was that TCR beta sequences accurately predicted the HLA-A and HLA-B alleles for most subjects in the first cohort. Presence/absence analyses assumed roughly uniform sequencing depth across donors, an assumption that may not hold. For the cohort, immune exposure information was limited to CMV serostatus. In a later analysis, HLA-associated TCR beta chains showed more clonal expansion and lower generation probabilities than non-associated chains that were equally common. A total of about 150 TCR beta chains were listed by the study as associated with cytomegalovirus. Most TCR sequences were seen in very few donors, while some public TCRs were found in many individuals. Correlated functional status among segregating V segments might reflect linkage disequilibrium, but an unknown experimental factor could not be ruled out. Because HLA typing was missing for some donors at each locus, association tests included only the typed subset. In this cohort, only TCR beta chains were sequenced, and detectable features were limited by the absence of alpha or paired-chain data. In a later analysis, the rate of TCR association differed among HLA loci, with DRB1 alleles having the most associated TCRs and HLA-C alleles having the fewest. Because the 87-base-pair reads could not distinguish some IMGT-functional V segments, including TRBV6-2 and TRBV6-3, those segments were excluded. Most CMV-associated TCR beta chains appeared to be HLA-restricted in a later analysis, and the HLA associations seemed to be driven largely by CMV exposure.

The method behind the library was the immunoSEQ multiplex PCR assay. A mixture of 60 forward primers for TCR Vbeta segments and 13 reverse primers for TCR Jbeta segments was used in the multiplex PCR. Amplification of the CDR3 region of rearranged TCR beta genes was performed with a multiplex PCR assay on genomic DNA. Amplified TCR beta libraries were sequenced as 87-base-pair reads on the Illumina HiSeq System. Regarding the original processing steps: A later analysis counted about 80 million unique TCR beta chains across the 550 to 800 repertoires, and some 12 million of these chains were shared by at least two donors. To remove PCR and sequencing errors, raw reads were error-corrected and collapsed into unique sequences using a nearest-neighbor algorithm that merged closely related sequences. Alignment of CDR3 sequences to IMGT reference sequences was used to assign V, D and J gene segments. For a sequence to be retained, a match of at least six nucleotides was required to both a V gene segment and a J gene segment. A rearrangement counted as productive if the CDR3 had no stop codons and remained in frame with V and J, and every other rearrangement counted as non-productive. Following IMGT convention, CDR3 was defined as the stretch from the second conserved V-encoded cysteine to the conserved J-encoded phenylalanine. Sequences without an unambiguous match to a single V gene segment were excluded from the earlier analysis of a few hundred of the donors. An earlier analysis of some 610 of the donors called V segments functional above 56.7% productive rearrangements and segregating when the between-donor standard deviation exceeded 5%. A statistical classification framework was developed to diagnose cytomegalovirus status using the catalog of TCR beta chain sequences. In a later analysis, TCR nucleotide sequences were compared against IMGT/GENE-DB human TR gene sequences so that V and J genes could be assigned. Using the TCRdist pipeline, a later analysis assigned CDR3 sequences along with most-parsimonious VDJ recombination scenarios. In a later analysis, every TCR beta chain was defined by the combination of its CDR3 amino acid sequence and its V-gene family, and reads without a unique V-gene family were dropped. To address suspected cross-contamination and a sequencing artifact, a later analysis removed some 620 highly shared, low-generation-probability nucleotide sequences. A later analysis calculated a clonal expansion index for each public chain from normalized within-repertoire ranks of inferred template counts. Generation probabilities in a later analysis came from a VDJ recombination model fitted to out-of-frame rearrangements, and those results were checked against IGoR. In a later analysis, TCR-TCR, TCR-HLA and TCR-CMV co-occurrence was scored with hypergeometric tests, and a repertoire-size bias correction was applied to TCR pairs. To estimate false discovery rates, a later analysis permuted the HLA or CMV assignments 20 times. In a later analysis, co-occurring TCRs were grouped with DBSCAN, and TCRdist sequence similarity was added when clustering was performed within HLA-allele-positive subsets. For co-occurrence clustering, repertoires with fewer than 30,000 or more than 120,000 public chains were excluded, along with a handful of repertoires with anomalous nucleotide sharing. The clones in this table, taken by TCRdb from immuneACCESS, are in-frame only. Not every clone is retained; where verified, under half of the shortfall comes from an unresolved V gene, and the cause of the rest is unknown. V, J and clone size reflect that table, while D and trimming were determined from the DNA. Across this sample there are more than 80,000 clones, with 60% to 65% seen only once. The top ten clonotypes cover 2.3% of the sample.

Input material: PBMCs. The TCR comes from a human donor in good health. The chain was built from TRBV30 and TRBJ1-2, and TRBD1 matches 9 of the central bases. The CDR3 sequence is CAWSVRDRANGYTF. The DNA sequence follows: TGTGCCTGGAGTGTACGGGACAGGGCCAATGGCTACACCTTC.